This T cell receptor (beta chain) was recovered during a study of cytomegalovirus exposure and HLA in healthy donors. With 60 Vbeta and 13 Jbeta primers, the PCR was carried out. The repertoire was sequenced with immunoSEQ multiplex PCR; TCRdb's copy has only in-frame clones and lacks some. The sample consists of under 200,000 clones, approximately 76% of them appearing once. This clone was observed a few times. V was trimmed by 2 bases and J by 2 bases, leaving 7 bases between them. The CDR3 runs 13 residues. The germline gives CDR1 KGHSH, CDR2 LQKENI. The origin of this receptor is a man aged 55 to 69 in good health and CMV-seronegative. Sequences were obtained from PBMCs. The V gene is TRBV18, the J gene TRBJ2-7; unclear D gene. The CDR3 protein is CASSPAAAYEQYF. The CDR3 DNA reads TGTGCCAGCTCACCAGCGGCAGCCTACGAGCAGTACTTC.